One sample yielded the 19 T cell receptor beta chains listed below, sequenced in a study of CD8 T cells in ankylosing spondylitis. TCRdb independently ran MiXCR on the 5' RACE reads; one entry per CDR3 protein. The data show 300,000 to 350,000 distinct CDR3 sequences, 20% seen once. Sequenced: blood, either unsorted or a sorted T cell fraction (not recorded which). The receptors derive from a female donor with ankylosing spondylitis or in good health (not recorded which).

Of note for this clonotype: Since a much larger clone is just one base distant, this may be a read error. J is TRBJ1-1 and V is TRBV20-1; no clear D gene. The CDR3 length is 11 residues. Germline V gene lookup returns CDR1 DFQATT and CDR2 SNEGSKA (reference sequence). The chain's CDR3 is CSARGNPEAFF. The CDR3 nucleotides read TGCAGTGCTAGAGGGAACCCTGAAGCTTTCTTT.

This clonotype was counted only a few times. This chain joins TRBV24-1 and TRBJ2-4, with 9 bases aligning to TRBD1. Germline V lookup: CDR1 KGHDR, CDR2 SFDVKD. The CDR3 length is 15 residues. Trimming cost V 4 bases and J 4 bases; bases outside gene matches: 4. CDR3 sequence (DNA): TGTGCCACCAGTGACTCCGGGACAGGGAAAAACATTCAGTACTTC. This translates into CATSDSGTGKNIQYF.

Many counts were recorded for this clonotype. The V gene is TRBV7-9, the J gene TRBJ1-3; TRBD1 might be the D (6 bases). The CDR3 sequence is 11 residues long. Germline V gene sequence: CDR1 SEHNR, CDR2 FQNEAQ (reference sequence). Between the trimmed V and J ends, which lost 4 bases and 14 bases, there was a span of 12 bases. CDR3 sequence reads: CASSSSGHLYF. DNA of the CDR3: TGTGCCAGCAGCTCTTCGGGACACCTATATTTT.

This clonotype was counted a few times. The chain employs TRBV20-1 and TRBJ1-3; unclear D gene. CDR3 size: 13 residues. Germline V gene lookup returns CDR1 DFQATT and CDR2 SNEGSKA (reference sequence). V was pared by 5 bases and J by 2 bases, with 10 bases between. The CDR3 loop is CSARSTPGNTIYF. CDR3 in DNA: TGCAGTGCTCGGAGTACTCCTGGAAACACCATATATTTT.

This clonotype occurred a few times. CDR3 sequence: CSAPRDLSYEQYF. The CDR3 DNA reads as TGCAGTGCCCCCCGGGACCTATCCTACGAGCAGTACTTC. The chain couples TRBV20-1 to TRBJ2-7; D tentatively reads TRBD1 or TRBD2 (5 bases each). This CDR3 region has 13 residues. The V gene's germline CDR1 is DFQATT and CDR2 SNEGSKA (reference sequence). V lost 6 bases and J 1 base, leaving 13 bases between the germline ends.

This sequence joins TRBV18 and TRBJ1-1; perhaps TRBD1 as D (5 bases). With 2 bases removed from V and 6 bases from J, the gap between germline ends came to 10 bases. Germline V gene sequence: CDR1 KGHSH, CDR2 LQKENI. The CDR3 spans 13 residues. CDR3 sequence (DNA): TGTGCCAGCTCACCAACGAGGGGCGCTGAAGCTTTCTTT. Protein: CASSPTRGAEAFF.

The chain carries TRBV7-2 and TRBJ1-3; D is undetermined. Germline CDR1 is SGHTA and CDR2 is FQGNSA. Trimming took 0 bases from V and 11 from J, leaving 14 bases between them. CDR3 length: 14 residues. The CDR3 DNA sequence: TGTGCCAGCAGCTTAGCGGATCGATTAGAAGCCATATATTTT. Translating gives CASSLADRLEAIYF.

This clonotype was picked up a small number of times. The V and J genes are TRBV11-3 and TRBJ2-5, with D perhaps matching TRBD2 (6 bases). The CDR3 spans 14 residues. With 4 bases removed from V and 5 bases from J, the gap between germline ends came to 14 bases. CDR1 and CDR2 (germline): SGHNT, YENEEA. The CDR3 loop reads CASSSTGRSETQYF. The CDR3, as DNA: TGTGCCAGCAGCTCGACCGGGAGATCCGAGACCCAGTACTTC.

This clonotype occurred a few times. CDR3 coding DNA: TGTGCCAGCAGCCAAGACATTCTAGCGGGAGTAGGAGGTACGCAGTATTTT. Its translation is CASSQDILAGVGGTQYF. The chain uses TRBV3-1 and TRBJ2-3; 10 positions agree with TRBD2. The CDR3 consists of 17 residues. V gave up 0 bases and J gave up 8 bases; unmatched junction bases: 11. The V gene's germline CDR1 is LGHDT and CDR2 YNNKEL (reference sequence).

This chain links TRBV4-2 with TRBJ2-5; 9 bases map to TRBD2. Germline-derived CDR1 and CDR2 are LGHNA and YNFKEQ. This CDR3 is 15 amino acids long. J was trimmed by 5 bases and V by 2 bases; bases with no gene match: 6. Here the CDR3 DNA reads TGTGCCAGCAGCCAACAAGCGGGAGGCGGGGAGACCCAGTACTTC. It encodes CASSQQAGGGETQYF.

J is TRBJ2-3 and V is TRBV20-1, with D possibly TRBD2 on 6 matching bases. Deletions cut 6 bases from V and 2 bases from J, with 12 bases between. This CDR3 has 13 residues. Germline CDR1 DFQATT, CDR2 SNEGSKA (reference sequence). The CDR3: CSAAGLSTDTQYF. The CDR3 DNA reads as TGCAGTGCCGCGGGACTCTCCACAGATACGCAGTATTTT.

The J gene is TRBJ2-7, the V gene TRBV7-2, with 7 bases that match TRBD1. The V gene end was trimmed by 0 bases and the J gene end by 0 bases; junction bases not matched to a gene: 8. The CDR3 totals 17 residues. The germline gives CDR1 SGHTA, CDR2 FQGNSA. The CDR3 is CASSLAPTGQPSYEQYF. The DNA of the CDR3 is TGTGCCAGCAGCTTAGCGCCAACGGGACAGCCCTCCTACGAGCAGTACTTC.

This clonotype was seen only a few times. The DNA for the CDR3 is TGTGCCAGCTCTAGACAGCTGAATCAGCCCCAGCATTTT. As protein: CASSRQLNQPQHF. The chain links TRBV3-1 to TRBJ1-5, with D possibly being TRBD1 (5 bases). CDR1 is LGHDT and CDR2 is YNNKEL in the germline V gene (reference sequence). V was clipped by 8 bases and J by 4 bases, with 12 bases between them. The CDR3 extends over 13 amino acids.

This clonotype was counted between two and nine times. CDR3 loop: CASSLGGTSRFQETQYF. The DNA for the CDR3 is TGTGCCAGCAGCTTAGGGGGGACTAGCAGATTCCAAGAGACCCAGTACTTC. The chain links TRBV7-9 to TRBJ2-5; TRBD2 aligns across 9 bases. The length of the CDR3 is 17 residues. Germline V gives CDR1 SEHNR, CDR2 FQNEAQ (reference sequence). V lost 1 base, J lost 1 base, and 7 bases stayed unmatched.

This chain uses TRBV30 with TRBJ2-5; 8 positions match TRBD2. The V and J ends lost 4 bases and 7 bases, in that order; junction bases with no gene match: 11. The CDR3 is 14 residues long. Looked up from germline, CDR1 is GTSNPN and CDR2 is SVGIG (reference sequence). Written as DNA, the CDR3 is TGTGCCTGGACGTTTCGGGGGACTAGAGGGACCCAGTACTTC. Translation gives CAWTFRGTRGTQYF.

The sample holds many counts of this clonotype. The rearrangement joins TRBV7-6 to TRBJ2-3, with D perhaps matching TRBD2 (6 bases). V was trimmed by 0 bases and J by 2 bases, leaving 12 bases between them. The germline CDR1 and CDR2 sequences are SGHVS and FNYEAQ. The CDR3 length is 16 residues. As DNA, the CDR3 is TGTGCCAGCAGCTTAGCAGGTAGCGGCCTCACAGATACGCAGTATTTT. This codes for CASSLAGSGLTDTQYF.

The V call is TRBV2, the J call TRBJ2-7, with D possibly being TRBD2 (5 bases). With 6 bases removed from V and 2 bases from J, the gap between germline ends came to 17 bases. Germline assignment: CDR1 SNHLY and CDR2 FYNNEI. This CDR3 has 15 amino acids. The CDR3 DNA reads as TGTGCCAGCAGGCCTAGAAGCGGAGCGACCTACGAGCAGTACTTC. It specifies CASRPRSGATYEQYF.

Written as DNA, the CDR3 is TGCAGTGCCAGCGGGACAGGGGACGGGCAATATGGCTACACCTTC. As protein: CSASGTGDGQYGYTF. The V gene is TRBV20-1, the J gene TRBJ1-2; 10 positions agree with TRBD1. The germline V gene has CDR1 DFQATT and CDR2 SNEGSKA (reference sequence). V lost 6 bases and J lost 5; bases outside the gene matches: 12. There are 15 residues in the CDR3.

The V and J genes are TRBV6-2 or TRBV6-3 and TRBJ2-1; 7 bases match TRBD2. V lost 4 bases to trimming and J lost 4 bases; unmatched junction nucleotides: 10. CDR1 is MNHEY and CDR2 is SVGEGT in the germline V gene. There are 16 residues in the CDR3. The CDR3 protein is CASSSVLAAYYNEQFF. In DNA form, the CDR3 reads TGTGCCAGCAGTTCCGTCCTAGCGGCCTATTACAATGAGCAGTTCTTC.